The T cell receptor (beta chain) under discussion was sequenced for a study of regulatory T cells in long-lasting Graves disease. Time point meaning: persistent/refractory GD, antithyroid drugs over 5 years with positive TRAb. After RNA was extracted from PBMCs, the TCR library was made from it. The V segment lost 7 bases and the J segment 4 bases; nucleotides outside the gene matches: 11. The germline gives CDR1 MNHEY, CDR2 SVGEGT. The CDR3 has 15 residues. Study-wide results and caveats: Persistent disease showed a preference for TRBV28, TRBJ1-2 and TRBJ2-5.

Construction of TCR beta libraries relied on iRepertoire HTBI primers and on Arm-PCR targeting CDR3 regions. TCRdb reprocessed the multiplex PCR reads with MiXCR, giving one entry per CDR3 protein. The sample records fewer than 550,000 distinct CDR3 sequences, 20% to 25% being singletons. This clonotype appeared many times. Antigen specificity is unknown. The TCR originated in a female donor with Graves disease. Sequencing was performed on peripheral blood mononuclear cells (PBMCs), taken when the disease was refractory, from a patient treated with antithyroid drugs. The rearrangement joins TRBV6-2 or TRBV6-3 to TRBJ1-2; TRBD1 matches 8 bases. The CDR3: CASNRDRTNFYGYTF. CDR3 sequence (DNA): TGTGCCAGCAACCGGGACAGGACTAACTTCTATGGCTACACCTTC.